The present entry profiles one TCR beta chain with its context. Its binding antigen is unknown. The sample holds no much larger clone one base away, and base qualities are not on file. These data come from a study of blood T cell repertoires in COVID-19 (dated by TCRdb to the early 2020s). Regarding the complete study: Collaborator samples came from the United States, Italy and Spain and covered acute and convalescent phases of COVID-19. The material from the prospective study consisted of cDNA or gDNA derived from T cells, B-cell-depleted T cells, or PBMCs. Deeply sampled blood TCRbeta repertoires from subjects exposed to, actively infected with, or recovered from COVID-19 were included in the dataset. The repertoires were released in a freely available public database intended as a resource for research on the immune response to SARS-CoV-2. Samples were obtained from the ongoing ImmuneRACE study (first 160 participants) and from 950 to 1,500 subjects provided by 6 global collaborators. Sample metadata almost always included a de-identified subject ID, COVID-19 status, age in years and sex. Where HLA class I and class II types were available, the types were taken from metadata supplied by the sample provider, not from assay-based typing.

Here is what the overall study found, with its caveats: Clinical and demographic metadata were provided uncurated, with the amount varying by source and participant.

The immunoSEQ Assay, a bias-controlled multiplex PCR, was used to amplify TCRbeta CDR3 regions from genomic DNA. Processing in the source paper ran as follows. The number of nucleated cells in each sample was estimated from the amplification of reference gene primers within the assay. To quantify the absolute abundance of each unique TCRbeta CDR3 rearrangement, sequence reads were collapsed and filtered. For each sample, productive Simpson clonality was calculated by taking the square root of Simpson's diversity index across productive rearrangements. TCRdb retrieved this table from immuneACCESS and kept in-frame rearrangements only. Not all clones are present; in checked studies, unresolved V genes account for under half, and no reason is known for the remainder. V, J and clone size were drawn from that table, and D and trimming were deduced from the DNA. The sample includes fewer than 700,000 clones, with around nine tenths observed a single time. Roughly 7.4% of the sample is held by the ten biggest clonotypes.

The junction carries 10 bases between V and J, which are trimmed by 4 bases and 7 bases respectively. Looking up the germline V gene yields CDR1 KGHDR and CDR2 SFDVKD. Including cysteine and phenylalanine, the CDR3 has 13 amino acids. The kept DNA is CDR3 alone, 39 bases in frame from the first base. In Seattle, one collaborating source enrolled patients while the infection was active and tracked those patients longitudinally over the course of disease. The collaborating institutions used their own protocols to collect whole blood in K2EDTA tubes. For TCRbeta analysis, collaborator samples were shipped as frozen whole blood, as isolated PBMCs, or as DNA extracted from either sample type.

This TCR was recovered from a woman aged 45-65 years with COVID-19, enrolled during active disease. The specimen was peripheral blood. This chain is built from TRBV24-1 and TRBJ2-1, and the D gene may be TRBD1, 5 bases matching. The CDR3 here reads CATSEAGWNEQFF. In nucleotides, the sequence is TGTGCCACCAGTGAGGCAGGGTGGAATGAGCAGTTCTTC.